This entry features one T cell receptor (beta chain) sequence. The antigen remains undetermined. The CDR3 is made up of 15 amino acids. Germline V CDR1 and CDR2: SGDLS, YYNGEE. J was trimmed by 4 bases and V by 0 bases; bases with no gene match: 5. TCRdb's copy holds only in-frame clones and misses some; the assay was immunoSEQ multiplex PCR. The sample lists roughly 30,000 clones; approximately 90% were seen once. These data belong to a study of OX40 agonist ivuxolimab in advanced cancers. Study overall: Patients took ivuxolimab, an agonistic anti-OX40 (CD134) antibody.

General study points: Relative to CD4+, CD8+ T cells held more expanded clones on average. Some nonresponders likewise displayed low normalized T-cell clonal expansion.

The source material was CD4+ or CD8+ T cells sorted from blood, sampled in a trial of the OX40 agonist ivuxolimab. The TCR was taken from an adult with an advanced solid tumor such as melanoma, head and neck, liver or kidney cancer. The rearrangement joins TRBV9 to TRBJ1-2; 8 bases are shared with TRBD1. This CDR3 reads CASSVGTGSRYGYTF. In nucleotides, the CDR3 is TGTGCCAGCAGCGTAGGGACAGGGTCACGCTATGGCTACACCTTC. Filled out from reference TRBV9 and TRBJ1-2, the complete variable domain reads DSGVTQTPKHLITATGQRVTLRCSPRSGDLSVYWYQQSLDQGLQFLIQYYNGEERAKGNILERFSAQQFPDLHSELNLSSLELGDSALYFCASSVGTGSRYGYTFGSGTRLTVV.